What follows are 5 T cell receptor beta chains derived from one specimen sequenced in a study of T-cell memory formation after mild COVID-19. TCRdb redid the calling of the 5' RACE reads with MiXCR, one entry per CDR3 protein. Among hundreds of thousands of distinct CDR3 sequences listed, under 15% were seen once. Sequencing input: PBMCs or a T cell subset sorted from them (not recorded which). The receptor set was obtained from a man between 18 and 29 years old who had mild COVID-19 (a few samples of this study predate the infection). Cell type and time point are not known.

This clonotype has a handful of counts. V and J are TRBV7-2 and TRBJ2-7, with D maybe TRBD2 (6 bases). CDR3 size: 11 residues. V was cut by 11 bases and J by 5 bases, with 13 bases left in between. Germline values: CDR1 SGHTA, CDR2 FQGNSA. The CDR3 protein is CASGSFNEQYF. CDR3 nucleotides: TGTGCCTCCGGGAGTTTCAACGAGCAGTACTTC.

CDR3 in DNA: TGTGCCAGCAGCTTAACTACTAGCGGCTGGGATGAGCAGTTCTTC. Residues: CASSLTTSGWDEQFF. The rearrangement links TRBV7-3 to TRBJ2-1; 8 bases match TRBD2. V shed 0 bases, J shed 8 bases, and the junction held 6 bases outside the gene matches. Germline loops: CDR1 SGHTA, CDR2 FQGTGA. The CDR3 runs 15 residues.

The rearrangement joins TRBV29-1 to TRBJ2-2; D may be TRBD2 (6 bases). The CDR3 length is 14 residues. Trimming removed 4 bases at V and 1 base at J, with 10 bases between. Germline V gene data show CDR1 as SQVTM and CDR2 as ANQGSEA. The CDR3 sequence is CSVAGRENTGELFF. CDR3 nucleotides: TGCAGCGTTGCGGGGCGGGAGAACACCGGGGAGCTGTTTTTT.

V and J are TRBV27 and TRBJ2-1; 14 nucleotides agree with TRBD2. From germline, CDR1 is MNHEY and CDR2 SMNVEV (reference sequence). This CDR3 is built from 17 residues. The junction had 14 bases not matched to a gene; V was cut back by 8 bases and J by 8 bases. CDR3 coding DNA: TGTGCCAGCCCGATCAAGCGGACTAGCGGGGGGAAGGATGAGCAGTTCTTC. It encodes CASPIKRTSGGKDEQFF.

The CDR3 DNA is TGTGCCAGCAGTGAGGGGGCGTACGGCTACACCTTC. This codes for CASSEGAYGYTF. The rearrangement uses TRBV5-4 and TRBJ1-2, with 7 bases fitting TRBD1. V dropped 5 bases and J dropped 8; count of bases not matched to a gene: 6. Germline CDR1 reads SGHNT; CDR2 reads YYREEE (reference sequence). This CDR3 has 12 residues.